These 15 T cell receptor beta chains were all obtained from the same sample, sequenced in a study of cytomegalovirus exposure and HLA in healthy donors. Primers: 60 Vbeta forward and 13 Jbeta reverse. Clones were sequenced by immunoSEQ multiplex PCR, and TCRdb holds only the in-frame ones, with some missing. The repertoire has 120,000 or so clones, around 79% of them found once; the top ten carry around 1.4%. Sequencing was done on a sample of PBMCs. The source is a woman aged 18-29 years in good health and CMV-seronegative.

This clone appeared a few times. The chain couples TRBV18 to TRBJ1-2; 7 bases are a match to TRBD1. Looked up from germline, CDR1 is KGHSH and CDR2 is LQKENI. Trimming removed 6 bases from V and 8 bases from J; junction bases left unmatched: 6. There are 12 residues in the CDR3. Here the CDR3 DNA reads TGTGCCAGCTCCCCAGACAGGGAAGGCTACACCTTC. Translating it yields CASSPDREGYTF.

The chain combines TRBV14 with TRBJ2-5; D may be TRBD1 (5 bases). The CDR3 consists of 14 residues. Trimming removed 1 base from V and 2 bases from J, with 8 bases in between. Germline CDR1 and CDR2: SGHDN and FVKESK. The CDR3 bases are TGTGCCAGCAGCCAAGCCAGGGCTCAAGAGACCCAGTACTTC. This translates into CASSQARAQETQYF.

The rearrangement uses TRBV19 and TRBJ2-7; D perhaps matches TRBD1 (6 bases). The V and J ends lost 5 bases and 0 bases respectively, with 11 bases between them. Germline CDR1 reads LNHDA; CDR2 reads SQIVND (reference sequence). The CDR3 runs to 14 residues. This chain's CDR3 is CASSPGTPSYEQYF. CDR3 DNA: TGTGCCAGTAGTCCCGGGACACCCTCCTACGAGCAGTACTTC.

This clone was counted between two and nine times. This sequence joins TRBV10-3 and TRBJ1-6; possible D gene TRBD1, 5 bases. This CDR3 is 20 amino acids long. V was cut by 0 bases and J by 0 bases, with 18 bases left in between. Germline CDR1 is ENHRY and CDR2 is SYGVKD. CDR3 DNA: TGTGCCATCAGTGAGTCGACGGGGGGACTGATGAGCTCCTATAATTCACCCCTCCACTTT. It translates to CAISESTGGLMSSYNSPLHF.

This chain connects TRBV4-3 to TRBJ2-7; 7 bases fit TRBD2. The CDR3 consists of 17 residues. CDR1 and CDR2 (germline): LGHNA, YSLEER. V trimming: 0 bases; J trimming: 0 bases; junction bases outside the gene matches: 8. CDR3 loop: CASSQEGGAGHSYEQYF. The CDR3 DNA reads TGCGCCAGCAGCCAAGAGGGAGGAGCGGGGCACTCCTACGAGCAGTACTTC.

The rearrangement uses TRBV7-9 and TRBJ2-5; D may be TRBD1 (6 bases). The CDR3 length is 13 residues. Trimming stripped 4 bases from V and 3 bases from J, with 9 bases between. Germline CDR1 SEHNR, CDR2 FQNEAQ (reference sequence). In DNA, the CDR3 is TGTGCCAGCAGCTCACCAGGGGAAGAGACCCAGTACTTC. It specifies CASSSPGEETQYF.

The CDR3 nucleotides read TGTGCCAGCAGCCCCCGGGACACCCGGACCCAGTACTTC. Residues: CASSPRDTRTQYF. The chain couples TRBV7-9 to TRBJ2-5, with a possible D match to TRBD1 (6 bases). The CDR3 covers 13 residues. The V end lost 5 bases, the J end lost 7 bases, and 14 bases lay between the germline ends. Germline lookup yields CDR1 SEHNR and CDR2 FQNEAQ (reference sequence).

Only a few counts were recorded for this clone. The chain is built from TRBV29-1 and TRBJ1-2; 8 bases are a match to TRBD1. Trimming at V came to 7 bases and at J to 8 bases, leaving 9 bases not matched to a gene. Germline CDR1 reads SQVTM; CDR2 reads ANQGSEA. The CDR3 length is 12 residues. The CDR3 region is CSETSGGTGYTF. CDR3 DNA: TGCAGCGAGACCTCAGGGGGCACAGGCTACACCTTC. The full variable domain, its missing parts supplied by reference TRBV29-1 and TRBJ1-2, is SAVISQKPSRDICQRGTSLTIQCQVDSQVTMMFWYRQQPGQSLTLIATANQGSEATYESGFVIDKFPISRPNLTFSTLTVSNMSPEDSSIYLCSETSGGTGYTFGSGTRLTVV.

The gene calls are TRBV27 and TRBJ2-6; D remains unclear. V was pared by 6 bases and J by 4 bases, with 16 bases between. The CDR3 runs to 16 residues. Germline CDR1 is MNHEY and CDR2 is SMNVEV (reference sequence). The CDR3 sequence is CASRSTPGSGANVLTF. Written as DNA, the CDR3 is TGTGCCAGCAGGTCCACGCCAGGCTCCGGGGCCAACGTCCTGACTTTC. Full variable domain (outside the CDR3, taken from reference TRBV27 and TRBJ2-6): EAQVTQNPRYLITVTGKKLTVTCSQNMNHEYMSWYRQDPGLGLRQIYYSMNVEVTDKGDVPEGYKVSRKEKRNFPLILESPSPNQTSLYFCASRSTPGSGANVLTFGAGSRLTVL.

This sequence joins TRBV11-2 and TRBJ2-3; D uncertain. Germline CDR1 reads SGHAT; CDR2 reads FQNNGV. V lost 4 bases and J 2 bases, leaving 10 bases between the germline ends. CDR3 length equals 14 residues. The CDR3, as DNA: TGTGCCAGCAGCTCCGGGTTCTTCACAGATACGCAGTATTTT. Its translation: CASSSGFFTDTQYF.

The chain is built from TRBV6-6 and TRBJ2-7; D perhaps matches TRBD2 (6 bases). Germline assignment: CDR1 MNHNY and CDR2 SVGAGI (reference sequence). Trimming removed 5 bases from V and 1 base from J, with 12 bases in between. This CDR3 is built from 14 residues. The CDR3 sequence is CASSPGRGSYEQYF. The CDR3 DNA reads as TGTGCCAGCAGTCCCGGGAGAGGGTCCTACGAGCAGTACTTC.

This rearrangement joins TRBV7-9 to TRBJ1-1; D is ambiguous. Trimming removed 5 bases from V and 0 bases from J, with 7 bases in between. This CDR3 spans 13 amino acids. Germline CDR1 SEHNR, CDR2 FQNEAQ (reference sequence). For the CDR3, the DNA is TGTGCCAGCAGCCCGCAGATGAACACTGAAGCTTTCTTT. Amino acid sequence: CASSPQMNTEAFF.

As regards this clone: One junction end does not reproduce the germline sequence, and a read error may be involved. The same CDR3 can be traced to other DNA sequences in this sample. The chain couples TRBV6-5 to TRBJ2-1; unclear D gene. The CDR3 runs 11 residues. From germline, CDR1 is MNHEY and CDR2 SVGAGI. The CDR3: CASSYLYEQFF. DNA of the CDR3: TGTGCCAGTAGTTACCTCTATGAGCAGTTCTTC.

The chain uses TRBV6-1 and TRBJ1-2; 9 nucleotides line up with TRBD1. The CDR3 consists of 15 residues. CDR1 is MNHNS and CDR2 is SASEGT in the germline V gene. Trimming took 5 bases from V and 2 from J; bases not matched to a gene: 6. The CDR3 DNA follows: TGTGCCAGCAGTTCCCGCGGACAGGGGAACTATGGCTACACCTTC. This codes for CASSSRGQGNYGYTF.

V and J are TRBV2 and TRBJ1-2; D might be TRBD1 (6 bases). The CDR3 consists of 14 residues. V was trimmed by 3 bases and J by 4 bases, leaving 12 bases between them. In germline, CDR1 is SNHLY, CDR2 FYNNEI. CDR3 DNA: TGTGCCAGCAGTGACTTGCAGGGGACCTATGGCTACACCTTC. This codes for CASSDLQGTYGYTF.